The present entry profiles one T cell receptor (beta chain) with its context. CDR3 length: 17 amino acids. V shed 3 bases and J 1 base; nucleotides not matched to a gene: 8. CDR1 is SGDLS and CDR2 is YYNGEE in the germline V gene. This sample is part of a study of blood T cell repertoires in COVID-19. Profiled with immunoSEQ multiplex PCR; TCRdb holds only in-frame clones, not every one. The profile covers about 220,000 clones, with 80% appearing a single time and approximately 7.2% taken by the ten largest. The V and J genes are TRBV9 and TRBJ2-2; 8 positions match TRBD1. Material: peripheral blood. This TCR was recovered from a woman aged 70-85 years with acute or convalescent COVID-19. The chain's CDR3 is CASSGQRQGRNTGELFF. CDR3 DNA sequence: TGTGCCAGCAGCGGACAGAGACAGGGGAGGAACACCGGGGAGCTGTTTTTT.